These 16 T cell receptor beta chains came from one sample sequenced in a study of early T cells in non-severe SARS-CoV-2 infection. MiXCR was run by TCRdb on the 5' RACE reads, yielding one entry per CDR3 protein. The data hold about 130,000 distinct CDR3 sequences, with about 15% observed a single time. Input material: whole blood. Every receptor here comes from an adult who was a healthcare worker with PCR-confirmed SARS-CoV-2 infection or an uninfected control (not recorded which).

The chain links TRBV29-1 to TRBJ2-3; 8 bases line up with TRBD2. There are 14 residues in the CDR3. The junction had 11 bases not matched to a gene; V was cut back by 6 bases and J by 6 bases. Germline assignment: CDR1 SQVTM and CDR2 ANQGSEA. The CDR3: CSVLPGGAGDTQYF. CDR3 DNA sequence: TGCAGCGTCCTTCCCGGGGGGGCCGGTGATACGCAGTATTTT.

This clonotype was counted a few times. This chain links TRBV7-9 with TRBJ1-4, with a weak D call TRBD1 (6 bases). CDR1 SEHNR and CDR2 FQNEAQ come from the germline V gene (reference sequence). CDR3 size: 18 residues. The ends were cut back, 0 bases at V and 2 bases at J, with 16 bases in the middle. The CDR3 nucleotides are TGTGCCAGCAGCTTAGCGCTTCGGCCGGGGGGCACTAATGAAAAACTGTTTTTT. Translated: CASSLALRPGGTNEKLFF.

In its sample, this clonotype was seen a few times. The rearrangement uses TRBV5-1 and TRBJ2-5, with a possible D match to TRBD1 (6 bases). Germline lookup yields CDR1 SGHRS and CDR2 YFSETQ. The CDR3 extends over 14 amino acids. The V and J ends lost 2 bases and 3 bases respectively, with 11 bases between them. The CDR3 nucleotides read TGCGCCAGCAGCTTCGGTCACAGGGAAGAGACCCAGTACTTC. It is translated as CASSFGHREETQYF.

The chain employs TRBV5-5 and TRBJ2-2, with unresolved D. CDR1 is SGHKS, CDR2 YYEKEE, per germline (reference sequence). The CDR3 covers 14 residues. V dropped 5 bases and J dropped 6 bases, with 14 bases sitting between them. Written as DNA, the CDR3 is TGTGCCAGCAGACAGACCTGGTCCGCCGGGGAGCTGTTTTTT. Protein: CASRQTWSAGELFF. Full variable domain (rest looked up from reference TRBV5-5 and TRBJ2-2): DAGVTQSPTHLIKTRGQQVTLRCSPISGHKSVSWYQQVLGQGPQFIFQYYEKEERGRGNFPDRFSARQFPNYSSELNVNALLLGDSALYLCASRQTWSAGELFFGEGSRLTVL.

This clonotype was observed a few times. The gene calls are TRBV18 and TRBJ2-3; D call uncertain. The CDR3 runs to 15 residues. Trimming pared 2 bases from V and 0 bases from J, leaving 9 bases between. Germline CDR1 KGHSH, CDR2 LQKENI. CDR3 DNA: TGTGCCAGCTCACCAGTACAGCCGAGCACAGATACGCAGTATTTT. Translating gives CASSPVQPSTDTQYF.

This clonotype occurred a few times. The V call is TRBV7-3, the J call TRBJ2-2; D unresolved. V lost 0 bases and J lost 1, with 6 bases in between. The length of the CDR3 is 15 residues. Germline V gives CDR1 SGHTA, CDR2 FQGTGA. CDR3 coding DNA: TGTGCCAGCAGCTTAACTAGCCTGAACACCGGGGAGCTGTTTTTT. Translation gives CASSLTSLNTGELFF. The whole variable domain, filled in from reference TRBV7-3 and TRBJ2-2, reads GAGVSQTPSNKVTEKGKYVELRCDPISGHTALYWYRQSLGQGPEFLIYFQGTGAADDSGLPNDRFFAVRPEGSVSTLKIQRTERGDSAVYLCASSLTSLNTGELFFGEGSRLTVL.

This clonotype was detected a few times. The CDR3 loop reads CASSARGEGQETQYF. CDR3 in DNA: TGCGCCAGCAGCGCAAGGGGTGAAGGCCAAGAGACCCAGTACTTC. V is TRBV5-1 and J is TRBJ2-5, with TRBD1 as a possible D gene (5 bases). The V gene lost 4 bases and the J gene lost 1 base, with 14 bases spanning the gap. Looked up from germline, CDR1 is SGHRS and CDR2 is YFSETQ. The length of the CDR3 is 15 residues.

In this sample, this clonotype turned up a few times. The chain joins TRBV12-3 or TRBV12-4 to TRBJ1-5; a weak D match, TRBD1 (5 bases). This CDR3 is 13 amino acids long. The ends were cut back, 4 bases at V and 3 bases at J, with 7 bases in the middle. The CDR3 loop is CASSYRFNQPQHF. The CDR3 DNA follows: TGTGCCAGCAGTTACAGGTTCAATCAGCCCCAGCATTTT.

This clonotype was seen a handful of times. The gene calls are TRBV3-1 and TRBJ2-1; D is undetermined. Per germline, CDR1 LGHDT and CDR2 YNNKEL (reference sequence). The V end was cut by 2 bases, the J end by 0 bases, with 5 bases between. This CDR3 has 14 residues. The CDR3 is CASSQWGSYNEQFF. The CDR3 DNA follows: TGTGCCAGCAGCCAATGGGGCTCCTACAATGAGCAGTTCTTC.

This clonotype was observed a few times. The V call is TRBV2, the J call TRBJ2-3; D is undetermined. CDR1 and CDR2 (germline): SNHLY, FYNNEI. V was clipped by 4 bases and J by 7 bases, with 15 bases between them. The CDR3 is 14 amino acids. The CDR3 sequence: CASSVRLSEHTQYF. The CDR3 nucleotides are TGTGCCAGCAGTGTTCGTTTGAGTGAGCATACGCAGTATTTT.

This clonotype has more than one count but fewer than ten. The chain employs TRBV20-1 and TRBJ2-2; 8 bases line up with TRBD2. The germline gives CDR1 DFQATT, CDR2 SNEGSKA (reference sequence). The CDR3 runs 14 residues. Losses at the gene ends were 3 bases for V and 7 bases for J; bases not matched to a gene: 7. The CDR3 region has the DNA TGCAGTGCTAGCGGGGGGGCCCGCGGCGGGGAGCTGTTTTTT. Residues: CSASGGARGGELFF.

The genes are TRBV5-4 and TRBJ1-2; no clear D gene. The CDR3 covers 12 residues. The germline V gene has CDR1 SGHNT and CDR2 YYREEE (reference sequence). Trimming pared 0 bases from V and 8 bases from J, leaving 8 bases between. The CDR3 nucleotides are TGTGCCAGCAGCTTGGGGCAGGCCGGCTACACCTTC. It codes for CASSLGQAGYTF. Variable domain in full (rest from reference TRBV5-4 and TRBJ1-2): ETGVTQSPTHLIKTRGQQVTLRCSSQSGHNTVSWYQQALGQGPQFIFQYYREEENGRGNFPPRFSGLQFPNYSSELNVNALELDDSALYLCASSLGQAGYTFGSGTRLTVV.

The chain uses TRBV7-2 and TRBJ1-1; D is unresolved. CDR1 and CDR2 (germline): SGHTA, FQGNSA. Trimming shortened V by 5 bases and J by 14 bases, and 6 bases separated the two germline ends. The CDR3 runs 8 residues. The CDR3 DNA is TGTGCCAGCAGCCGAGCCTTCTTT. This codes for CASSRAFF.

There are a few counts of this clonotype. The chain is built from TRBV4-2 and TRBJ1-2; weak D call: TRBD1 (5 bases). The CDR3 runs to 13 residues. Trimming took off 2 bases at V and 4 bases at J, with 8 bases between the two ends. Germline loops: CDR1 LGHNA, CDR2 YNFKEQ. This CDR3 reads CASSQQDTYGYTF. CDR3 nucleotides: TGTGCCAGCAGCCAACAGGACACCTATGGCTACACCTTC.

In this sample, this clonotype turned up many times. The chain carries TRBV12-3 or TRBV12-4 and TRBJ2-1, with no clear D. The CDR3 has 17 residues. V was pared by 6 bases and J by 0 bases, with 18 bases between. The CDR3 DNA reads TGTGCCAGCAGCCCGCCTTTTCTGTGGAGCTCCTACAATGAGCAGTTCTTC. Translating it yields CASSPPFLWSSYNEQFF.

This clonotype was counted a few times. This chain joins TRBV13 and TRBJ1-1, with D maybe TRBD1 (6 bases). The CDR3 covers 14 residues. Per the germline V gene, CDR1 is PRHDT and CDR2 is FYEKMQ (reference sequence). V was trimmed by 5 bases and J by 4 bases, leaving 14 bases between them. The CDR3 nucleotides read TGTGCCAGCAGCGCGATGGGGGCGGCCACTGAAGCTTTCTTT. Encoded protein: CASSAMGAATEAFF.